Described below is a single T cell receptor beta chain sequence and its context. CDR3 length: 17 residues. Germline CDR1 and CDR2: MDHEN and SYDVKM. V trimming: 6 bases; J trimming: 0 bases; junction bases outside the gene matches: 4. A single record per CDR3 protein comes from TCRdb applying MiXCR to the 5' RACE reads. The data show 220,000 or so distinct CDR3 sequences, roughly a tenth seen once. These data come from a study of CD8 T cells in ankylosing spondylitis. The TCR sequence derives from a male donor with ankylosing spondylitis or in good health (not recorded which). The sequenced sample consisted of blood, either unsorted or a sorted T cell fraction (not recorded which). The genes are TRBV28 and TRBJ2-1; 14 bases match TRBD2. This chain's CDR3 is CASRGLAGALSYNEQFF. The CDR3 bases are TGTGCCAGCAGGGGACTAGCGGGGGCCCTCTCCTACAATGAGCAGTTCTTC.